The 26 T cell receptor beta chains below were found in one sample sequenced in a study of blood T cell repertoires in COVID-19. The protocol was immunoSEQ multiplex PCR, while the TCRdb copy is restricted to in-frame clones and leaves out a portion. The table has some 120,000 clones, roughly 85% seen once; the top ten hold under 3%. The sequenced material came from peripheral blood. These receptors all come from a man aged 30-40 years with acute or convalescent COVID-19.

This chain joins TRBV7-2 and TRBJ1-6; 7 bases align to TRBD1. The germline V gene has CDR1 SGHTA and CDR2 FQGNSA. The ends lost 4 bases at V and 7 bases at J; junction bases unmatched: 4. CDR3 length: 14 amino acids. This chain's CDR3 is CASSSDRPNSPLHF. The CDR3 coding sequence is TGTGCCAGCAGCTCGGACAGGCCCAATTCACCCCTCCACTTT. Drawing the rest from reference TRBV7-2 and TRBJ1-6, the complete variable domain is GAGVSQSPSNKVTEKGKDVELRCDPISGHTALYWYRQSLGQGLEFLIYFQGNSAPDKSGLPSDRFSAERTGGSVSTLTIQRTQQEDSAVYLCASSSDRPNSPLHFGNGTRLTVT.

V is TRBV18 and J is TRBJ1-5; TRBD1 agrees at 7 bases. Trimming removed 5 bases from V and 3 bases from J; junction bases left unmatched: 4. CDR3 length: 14 residues. Germline CDR1 is KGHSH and CDR2 is LQKENI. CDR3 DNA: TGTGCCAGCTCAGGAGACAGGGCCAATCAGCCCCAGCATTTT. Its protein is CASSGDRANQPQHF.

This clone is categorized as medium-sized. The rearrangement uses TRBV4-3 and TRBJ1-3; tentatively, D is TRBD1 (6 bases). CDR1 is LGHNA and CDR2 is YSLEER in the germline V gene. This CDR3 has 16 amino acids. With 4 bases removed from V and 2 bases from J, the gap between germline ends came to 15 bases. CDR3 in amino acids: CASSPDRSSAGNTIYF. The CDR3 DNA follows: TGCGCCAGCAGCCCTGACAGGAGTTCGGCTGGAAACACCATATATTTT.

Only a few counts were recorded for this clone. The genes are TRBV19 and TRBJ2-7; D might be TRBD2 (5 bases). CDR3 length equals 13 residues. Trimming removed 5 bases from V and 9 bases from J, with 17 bases in between. Germline V gene data show CDR1 as LNHDA and CDR2 as SQIVND (reference sequence). CDR3 DNA sequence: TGTGCCAGTAGTCTCCGGGTCTCCGGAGGGCAGTACTTC. Its protein is CASSLRVSGGQYF.

This chain connects TRBV3-1 (or the pseudogene TRBV3-2) to TRBJ2-1, with 9 nucleotides matching TRBD2. The junction had 10 bases not matched to a gene; V was cut back by 0 bases and J by 4 bases. The CDR3 contains 18 residues. In germline, CDR1 is LGHDT, CDR2 YNNKEL (reference sequence). The CDR3 region has the DNA TGTGCCAGCAGCCAAGATTTGTCGGGAGCGGGGGGATACAATGAGCAGTTCTTC. Its protein is CASSQDLSGAGGYNEQFF.

The V gene is TRBV18, the J gene TRBJ1-5; D unresolved. The CDR3 sequence is 13 residues long. The ends were cut back, 6 bases at V and 0 bases at J, with 6 bases in the middle. Germline CDR1 KGHSH, CDR2 LQKENI. The CDR3 region has the DNA TGTGCCAGCTCCGTAGATAGCAATCAGCCCCAGCATTTT. Translated, it gives CASSVDSNQPQHF. Filled out from reference TRBV18 and TRBJ1-5, the complete variable domain reads NAGVMQNPRHLVRRRGQEARLRCSPMKGHSHVYWYRQLPEEGLKFMVYLQKENIIDESGMPKERFSAEFPKEGPSILRIQQVVRGDSAAYFCASSVDSNQPQHFGDGTRLSIL.

The V gene is TRBV30, the J gene TRBJ2-1; 9 bases match TRBD2. Looked up from germline, CDR1 is GTSNPN and CDR2 is SVGIG (reference sequence). The CDR3 has 17 residues. The ends lost 2 bases at V and 7 bases at J; junction bases unmatched: 15. The CDR3 loop reads CAWSRPWREGLRNEQFF. CDR3 DNA: TGTGCCTGGAGTCGTCCCTGGCGGGAGGGCCTTCGTAATGAGCAGTTCTTC.

The genes are TRBV18 and TRBJ1-2; 12 nucleotides agree with TRBD1. The CDR3 is made up of 17 amino acids. Germline CDR1 and CDR2: KGHSH and LQKENI. The trim removed 6 bases at V and 4 bases at J, leaving 12 bases unmatched. The CDR3 reads CASSRPGTGGGGYGYTF. CDR3 in DNA: TGTGCCAGCTCCCGTCCCGGGACAGGGGGCGGGGGCTATGGCTACACCTTC. Drawing the rest from reference TRBV18 and TRBJ1-2, the complete variable domain is NAGVMQNPRHLVRRRGQEARLRCSPMKGHSHVYWYRQLPEEGLKFMVYLQKENIIDESGMPKERFSAEFPKEGPSILRIQQVVRGDSAAYFCASSRPGTGGGGYGYTFGSGTRLTVV.

This clone was seen a few times. The chain employs TRBV14 and TRBJ2-1; D might be TRBD2 (6 bases). Germline assignment: CDR1 SGHDN and CDR2 FVKESK. The length of the CDR3 is 19 residues. Trimming shortened V by 1 base and J by 4 bases, and 23 bases separated the two germline ends. The CDR3 spells CASSQGASRGGYLYNEQFF. CDR3 in DNA: TGTGCCAGCAGCCAAGGAGCTTCCCGTGGGGGGTACCTATACAATGAGCAGTTCTTC.

Turning to this clone: Within the sample, other DNA sequences also encode this same CDR3. The V and J genes are TRBV3-1 (or the pseudogene TRBV3-2) and TRBJ2-3; TRBD2 aligns across 7 bases. The junction had 4 bases not matched to a gene; V was cut back by 3 bases and J by 1 base. The CDR3 is made up of 15 amino acids. The germline V gene encodes CDR1 LGHDT and CDR2 YNNKEL (reference sequence). For the CDR3, the DNA is TGTGCCAGCAGCCATCACCGGGGGGGCACAGATACGCAGTATTTT. As protein: CASSHHRGGTDTQYF.

The chain has TRBV30 and TRBJ1-6, with a weak D call TRBD1 (5 bases). CDR1 and CDR2 from the germline V gene are GTSNPN and SVGIG (reference sequence). V was clipped by 5 bases and J by 7 bases, with 15 bases between them. The CDR3 consists of 14 residues. The CDR3 sequence is CAWHQGFRNSPLHF. The CDR3 region has the DNA TGTGCCTGGCATCAGGGTTTTAGGAATTCACCCCTCCACTTT.

This chain joins TRBV6-2 or TRBV6-3 and TRBJ2-1; D gene ambiguous. This CDR3 has 13 residues. The germline gives CDR1 MNHEY, CDR2 SVGEGT. V was clipped by 6 bases and J by 4 bases, with 10 bases between them. The CDR3 sequence is CASSLYIYNEQFF. In DNA form, the CDR3 reads TGTGCCAGCAGCCTATACATATACAATGAGCAGTTCTTC.

The rearrangement joins TRBV10-3 to TRBJ1-6, with D possibly TRBD1 on 5 matching bases. Per the germline V gene, CDR1 is ENHRY and CDR2 is SYGVKD. V was shortened by 10 bases and J by 3 bases, with 13 bases between the two germline ends. The CDR3 has 14 amino acids. CDR3 protein: CATSTENYNSPLHF. The CDR3, as DNA: TGTGCCACCTCGACAGAGAACTATAATTCACCCCTCCACTTT.

The gene calls are TRBV7-3 and TRBJ1-1, with 7 bases matching TRBD1. The V and J ends lost 2 bases and 0 bases, in that order; junction bases with no gene match: 6. The CDR3 covers 16 residues. In germline, CDR1 is SGHTA, CDR2 FQGTGA. CDR3 residues: CASSLWGQSMNTEAFF. The CDR3 DNA reads as TGTGCCAGCAGCTTATGGGGACAGAGTATGAACACTGAAGCTTTCTTT.

V is TRBV5-6 and J is TRBJ1-1, with 11 bases matching TRBD1. The ends lost 2 bases at V and 0 bases at J; junction bases unmatched: 6. The CDR3 covers 17 residues. Germline CDR1 SGHDT, CDR2 YYEEEE. CDR3 sequence: CASSFGTGGSLNTEAFF. The CDR3 coding sequence is TGTGCCAGCAGCTTCGGGACAGGGGGGTCCCTGAACACTGAAGCTTTCTTT. The whole variable domain, filled in from reference TRBV5-6 and TRBJ1-1, reads DAGVTQSPTHLIKTRGQQVTLRCSPKSGHDTVSWYQQALGQGPQFIFQYYEEEERQRGNFPDRFSGHQFPNYSSELNVNALLLGDSALYLCASSFGTGGSLNTEAFFGQGTRLTVV.

The rearrangement joins TRBV7-6 to TRBJ2-5; TRBD1 agrees at 10 bases. The trim removed 5 bases at V and 2 bases at J, leaving 5 bases unmatched. Germline CDR1 is SGHVS and CDR2 is FNYEAQ. The CDR3 is made up of 15 amino acids. The CDR3 is CASSPGTGDQETQYF. The CDR3 nucleotides read TGTGCCAGCAGCCCAGGGACAGGGGATCAAGAGACCCAGTACTTC. The full variable domain, its missing parts supplied by reference TRBV7-6 and TRBJ2-5, is GAGVSQSPRYKVTKRGQDVALRCDPISGHVSLYWYRQALGQGPEFLTYFNYEAQQDKSGLPNDRFSAERPEGSISTLTIQRTEQRDSAMYRCASSPGTGDQETQYFGPGTRLLVL.

V usage is TRBV6-4 and J usage is TRBJ2-3; TRBD2 matches at 11 bases. J lost 5 bases, V lost 5 bases, and 0 bases had no gene match. The CDR3 is 13 residues long. The germline gives CDR1 MRHNA, CDR2 SNTAGT. In DNA, the CDR3 is TGTGCCAGCAGTACTAGCGGGAGAGATACGCAGTATTTT. It specifies CASSTSGRDTQYF.

J is TRBJ2-3 and V is TRBV12-5; D is possibly TRBD2 (6 bases). Looked up from germline, CDR1 is LGHNT and CDR2 is FRNRAP. The CDR3 sequence is 15 residues long. The V gene lost 7 bases and the J gene lost 5 bases, with 19 bases spanning the gap. CDR3 nucleotide sequence: TGTGCTAGTGCCAGCTTAGGAGGGGCGCAAGATACGCAGTATTTT. It codes for CASASLGGAQDTQYF. The full variable domain, rest sourced from reference TRBV12-5 and TRBJ2-3, is DARVTQTPRHKVTEMGQEVTMRCQPILGHNTVFWYRQTMMQGLELLAYFRNRAPLDDSGMPKDRFSAEMPDATLATLKIQPSEPRDSAVYFCASASLGGAQDTQYFGPGTRLTVL.

The chain joins TRBV12-1 to TRBJ2-7; the listed D gene, TRBD2, was not tested against the DNA. TRBV12-1 is flagged as a pseudogene. The CDR3 totals 16 residues. The CDR3 DNA reads TGTGCCAGCAGCTTTAGGCTAGCGGGAGTCGGTTACGAGCAGTACGTC. As protein: CASSFRLAGVGYEQYV.

In its sample, this clone was seen a few times. The rearrangement links TRBV7-3 to TRBJ1-2, with 9 bases fitting TRBD1. Losses at the gene ends were 10 bases for V and 3 bases for J; bases not matched to a gene: 3. CDR1 is SGHTA and CDR2 is FQGTGA in the germline V gene. This CDR3 is built from 12 residues. CDR3: CANTGGDYGYTF. CDR3 nucleotides: TGTGCCAATACAGGGGGCGACTATGGCTACACCTTC.

The CDR3 loop reads CASSLGTAFYGYTF. CDR3 nucleotides: TGTGCCAGCAGCTTGGGGACAGCATTCTATGGCTACACCTTC. The rearrangement joins TRBV13 to TRBJ1-2, with 7 bases identical to TRBD1. Germline lookup yields CDR1 PRHDT and CDR2 FYEKMQ (reference sequence). V trimming: 3 bases; J trimming: 4 bases; junction bases outside the gene matches: 5. The CDR3 sequence is 14 residues long. Drawing the rest from reference TRBV13 and TRBJ1-2, the complete variable domain is AAGVIQSPRHLIKEKRETATLKCYPIPRHDTVYWYQQGPGQDPQFLISFYEKMQSDKGSIPDRFSAQQFSDYHSELNMSSLELGDSALYFCASSLGTAFYGYTFGSGTRLTVV.

The chain employs TRBV29-1 and TRBJ1-2; a weak D match, TRBD1 (6 bases). The CDR3 extends over 11 amino acids. Germline V gene data show CDR1 as SQVTM and CDR2 as ANQGSEA. V lost 5 bases and J 7 bases, leaving 11 bases between the germline ends. CDR3 DNA sequence: TGCAGCGTTTTGGGCAGGGGTGGCTACACCTTC. This codes for CSVLGRGGYTF.

The V call is TRBV20-1, the J call TRBJ1-2; D may be TRBD1 (6 bases). CDR3 length: 10 residues. The V gene's germline CDR1 is DFQATT and CDR2 SNEGSKA (reference sequence). Trimming left V 8 bases short and J 4 bases short, with 8 bases between. The CDR3 nucleotides read TGCAGTTTGGGGGCCTATGGCTACACCTTC. Its translation: CSLGAYGYTF.

V usage is TRBV13 and J usage is TRBJ1-2; TRBD1 might be the D (5 bases). The CDR3 runs 15 residues. V gave up 5 bases and J gave up 0 bases, with 13 bases separating them. Germline-derived CDR1 and CDR2 are PRHDT and FYEKMQ (reference sequence). The DNA of the CDR3 is TGTGCCAGCAGCCCGGGGGGGATTTCTAACTATGGCTACACCTTC. Its translation is CASSPGGISNYGYTF. Supplemented by reference TRBV13 and TRBJ1-2, the full variable domain reads AAGVIQSPRHLIKEKRETATLKCYPIPRHDTVYWYQQGPGQDPQFLISFYEKMQSDKGSIPDRFSAQQFSDYHSELNMSSLELGDSALYFCASSPGGISNYGYTFGSGTRLTVV.

The chain links TRBV6-5 to TRBJ1-3; 7 bases match TRBD1. This CDR3 is 16 amino acids long. Per germline, CDR1 MNHEY and CDR2 SVGAGI. With V trimmed by 0 bases and J by 3 bases, 5 bases remained unmatched. CDR3 DNA sequence: TGTGCCAGCAGTTACTCAGGACAGGCAGTTGGAAACACCATATATTTT. Amino acids: CASSYSGQAVGNTIYF.

The chain combines TRBV4-2 with TRBJ2-5; 9 nucleotides match TRBD1. The CDR3 has 16 amino acids. CDR1 is LGHNA, CDR2 YNFKEQ, per germline. V shed 3 bases and J 2 bases; nucleotides not matched to a gene: 7. The CDR3 DNA follows: TGTGCCAGCAGCCAGGGGGGACAGGGAGGACAAGAGACCCAGTACTTC. Translating gives CASSQGGQGGQETQYF.